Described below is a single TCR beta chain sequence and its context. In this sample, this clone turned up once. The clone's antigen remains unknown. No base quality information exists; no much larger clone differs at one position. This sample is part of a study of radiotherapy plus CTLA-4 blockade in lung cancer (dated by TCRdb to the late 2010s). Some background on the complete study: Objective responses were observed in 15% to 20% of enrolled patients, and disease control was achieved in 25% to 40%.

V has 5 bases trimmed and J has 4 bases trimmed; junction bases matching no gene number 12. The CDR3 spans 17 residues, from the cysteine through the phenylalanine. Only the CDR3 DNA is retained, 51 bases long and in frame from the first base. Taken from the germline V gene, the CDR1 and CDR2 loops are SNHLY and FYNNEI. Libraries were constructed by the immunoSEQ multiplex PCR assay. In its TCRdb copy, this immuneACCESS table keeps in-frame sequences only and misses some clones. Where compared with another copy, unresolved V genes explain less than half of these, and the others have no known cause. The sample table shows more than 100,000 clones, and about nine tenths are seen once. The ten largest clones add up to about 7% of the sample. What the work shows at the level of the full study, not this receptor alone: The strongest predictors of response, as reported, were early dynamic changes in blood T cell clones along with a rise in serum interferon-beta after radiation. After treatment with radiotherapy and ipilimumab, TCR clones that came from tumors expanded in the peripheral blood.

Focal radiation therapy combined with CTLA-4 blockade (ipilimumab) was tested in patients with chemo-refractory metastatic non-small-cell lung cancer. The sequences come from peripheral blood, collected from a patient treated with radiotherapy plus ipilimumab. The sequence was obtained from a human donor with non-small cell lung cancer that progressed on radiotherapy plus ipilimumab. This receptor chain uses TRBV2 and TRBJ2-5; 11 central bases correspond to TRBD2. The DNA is TGTGCCAGCAGTTTCGGGACTAGCGGAAGAACAAGAGAGACCCAGTACTTC. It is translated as CASSFGTSGRTRETQYF.